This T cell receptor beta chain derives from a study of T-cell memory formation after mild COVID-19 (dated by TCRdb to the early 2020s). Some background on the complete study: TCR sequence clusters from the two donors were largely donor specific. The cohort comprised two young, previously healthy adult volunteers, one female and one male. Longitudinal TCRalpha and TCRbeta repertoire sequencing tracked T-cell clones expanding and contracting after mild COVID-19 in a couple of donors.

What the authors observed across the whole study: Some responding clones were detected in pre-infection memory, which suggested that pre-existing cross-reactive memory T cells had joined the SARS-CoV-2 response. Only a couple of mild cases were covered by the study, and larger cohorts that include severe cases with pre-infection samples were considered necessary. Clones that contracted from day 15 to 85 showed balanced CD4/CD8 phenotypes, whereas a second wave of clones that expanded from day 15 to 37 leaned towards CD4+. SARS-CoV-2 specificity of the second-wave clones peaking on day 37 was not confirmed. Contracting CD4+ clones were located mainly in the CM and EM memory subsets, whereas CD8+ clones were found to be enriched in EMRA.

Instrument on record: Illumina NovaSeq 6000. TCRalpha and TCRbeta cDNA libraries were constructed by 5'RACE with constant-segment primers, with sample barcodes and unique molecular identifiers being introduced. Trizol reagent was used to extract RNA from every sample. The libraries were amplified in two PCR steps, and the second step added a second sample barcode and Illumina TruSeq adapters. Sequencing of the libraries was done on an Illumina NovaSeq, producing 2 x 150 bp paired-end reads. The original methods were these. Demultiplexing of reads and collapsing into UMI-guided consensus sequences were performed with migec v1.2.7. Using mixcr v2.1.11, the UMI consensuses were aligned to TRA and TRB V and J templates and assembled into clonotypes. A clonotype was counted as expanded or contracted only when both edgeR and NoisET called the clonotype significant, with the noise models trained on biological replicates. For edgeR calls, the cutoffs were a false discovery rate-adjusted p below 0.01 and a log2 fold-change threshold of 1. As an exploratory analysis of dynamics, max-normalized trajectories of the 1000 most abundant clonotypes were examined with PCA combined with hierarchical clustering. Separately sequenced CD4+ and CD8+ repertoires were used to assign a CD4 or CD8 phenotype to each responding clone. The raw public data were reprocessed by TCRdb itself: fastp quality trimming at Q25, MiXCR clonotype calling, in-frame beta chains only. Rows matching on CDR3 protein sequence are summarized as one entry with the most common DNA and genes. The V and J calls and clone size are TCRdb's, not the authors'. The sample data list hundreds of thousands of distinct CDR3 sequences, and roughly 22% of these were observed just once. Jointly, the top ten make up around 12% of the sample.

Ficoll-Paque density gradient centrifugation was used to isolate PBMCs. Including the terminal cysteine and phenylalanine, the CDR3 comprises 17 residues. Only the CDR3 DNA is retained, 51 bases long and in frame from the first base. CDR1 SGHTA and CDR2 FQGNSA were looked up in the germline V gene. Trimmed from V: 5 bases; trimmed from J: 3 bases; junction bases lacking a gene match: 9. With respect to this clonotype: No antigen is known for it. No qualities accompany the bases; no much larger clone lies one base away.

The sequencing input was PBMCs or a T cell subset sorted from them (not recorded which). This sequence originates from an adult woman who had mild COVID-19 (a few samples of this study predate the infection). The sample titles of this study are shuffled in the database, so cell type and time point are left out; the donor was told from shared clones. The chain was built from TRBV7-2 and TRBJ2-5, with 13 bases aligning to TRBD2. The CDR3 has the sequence CASSPSGLAGAKETQYF. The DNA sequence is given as TGTGCCAGCAGCCCCAGCGGACTAGCGGGGGCGAAAGAGACCCAGTACTTC.